This T cell receptor (beta chain) stems from a study of T cells in Graves' hyperthyroidism and ophthalmopathy. About the research overall: Peripheral blood sampling occurred at initial diagnosis, before any treatment.

This clonotype was seen at least ten times. Stable Graves' hyperthyroidism meant no ophthalmopathy progression within 18 months. Exclusion of patients followed from uncontrolled infection, other autoimmune disease, pregnancy or lactation. Amplification of TCR beta CDR3 regions was performed using RNA transcripts as template. First-round RT-PCR of the TCR CDR3 relied on the HTBI primer set. Each CDR3 protein is one row after TCRdb ran MiXCR on the multiplex PCR reads. The sample yields 360,000 or so distinct CDR3 sequences, 19% seen once. This CDR3 has 16 amino acids. Trimming removed 0 bases at V and 4 bases at J, with 15 bases between. Germline assignment: CDR1 SGHDN and CDR2 FVKESK.

The material sequenced was blood. The chain joins TRBV14 to TRBJ2-5; D unresolved. This sequence was found in a woman under 30 with Graves' hyperthyroidism. The CDR3 region is CASSQEKGRDGETQYF. CDR3 sequence (DNA): TGTGCCAGCAGCCAAGAAAAGGGTAGGGATGGAGAGACCCAGTACTTC.